A selection of T cell receptor beta chains follows, all from one sample in a study of blood T cell repertoires in COVID-19. Data came from immunoSEQ multiplex PCR; TCRdb stores just in-frame clones and leaves some out. The repertoire holds a few hundred thousand clones, with 83% as singletons. Sequenced input: peripheral blood. The receptor source for this set is a woman in her 30s with COVID-19, enrolled during active disease. Both conserved end residues are part of each CDR3. Fields, in order: J gene, D gene, clone size, V gene, CDR3 protein, CDR3 DNA. A D gene is named only where the DNA matches it firmly. Some rows have no size entry. The others give once, few or many, or a class for an expanded clone.

TRBJ2-1 | - | - | TRBV28 | CASSLVTVIRQFF | TGTGCCAGCAGTTTAGTTACAGTAATTAGGCAGTTCTTC
TRBJ2-2 | - | - | TRBV14 | CASSLPEAAANTGELFF | TGTGCCAGCAGCCTCCCCGAGGCTGCGGCGAACACCGGGGAGCTGTTTTTT
TRBJ2-3 | TRBD2 | - | TRBV20-1 | CSASLGLAGPDTQYF | TGCAGTGCTAGTCTGGGACTAGCGGGGCCAGATACGCAGTATTTT
TRBJ1-4 | TRBD1 | - | TRBV3-1/TRBV3-2 | CASSLAGTGPNEKLFF | TGTGCCAGCAGCCTGGCCGGGACAGGGCCTAATGAAAAACTGTTTTTT
TRBJ2-7 | - | - | TRBV12-3/TRBV12-4 | CASSATGSYEQYF | TGTGCCAGCAGTGCCACCGGGAGCTACGAGCAGTACTTC
TRBJ2-6 | TRBD1 | - | TRBV5-6 | CASSLTGQGAPGANVLTF | TGTGCCAGCAGCTTGACGGGACAGGGGGCGCCTGGGGCCAACGTCCTGACTTTC
TRBJ2-2 | TRBD1 | - | TRBV9 | CASSDRGNTGELFF | TGTGCCAGCAGTGACAGGGGCAACACCGGGGAGCTGTTTTTT
TRBJ2-5 | TRBD2 | once | TRBV10-3 | CAISTGTSEREYQETQYF | TGTGCCATCAGTACCGGGACTAGCGAAAGGGAGTACCAAGAGACCCAGTACTTC
TRBJ2-3 | - | - | TRBV5-1 | CASTPGTSTDTQYF | TGCGCCAGCACACCCGGGACTAGCACAGATACGCAGTATTTT
TRBJ2-5 | TRBD2 | - | TRBV7-8 | CASSVRGSGVETQYF | TGTGCCAGCAGCGTCCGGGGTAGCGGGGTCGAGACCCAGTACTTC
TRBJ2-3 | - | many | TRBV6-5 | CASNWRADTQYF | TGTGCCAGCAATTGGCGGGCAGATACGCAGTATTTT
TRBJ2-4 | - | once | TRBV3-1/TRBV3-2 | CASSREGGKNIQYF | TGTGCCAGCAGTCGGGAAGGGGGCAAAAACATTCAGTACTTC
TRBJ1-6 | - | - | TRBV19 | CASSIPQINSPLHF | TGTGCCAGTAGTATACCACAGATTAATTCACCCCTCCACTTT
TRBJ2-7 | TRBD1 | - | TRBV6-5 | CASNNRDRGYEQYF | TGTGCCAGCAATAACCGGGACAGGGGATACGAGCAGTACTTC
TRBJ2-7 | - | once | TRBV6-2/TRBV6-3 | CASSIDSSYEQYF | TGTGCCAGCAGCATCGACTCCTCCTACGAGCAGTACTTC
TRBJ2-6 | - | - | TRBV7-2 | CASKQGSSGANVLTF | TGTGCCAGCAAGCAGGGGTCCTCTGGGGCCAACGTCCTGACTTTC
TRBJ1-5 | TRBD1 | - | TRBV5-6 | CASSSKTGASNQPQHF | TGTGCCAGCAGCTCGAAGACAGGGGCTAGCAATCAGCCCCAGCATTTT
TRBJ2-3 | TRBD1 | - | TRBV10-3 | CAIRPTGVRTDTQYF | TGTGCCATCCGGCCCACAGGGGTGCGCACAGATACGCAGTATTTT
TRBJ1-5 | - | few | TRBV18 | CASSPGRDNQPQHF | TGTGCCAGCTCACCCGGGAGGGACAATCAGCCCCAGCATTTT
TRBJ2-3 | TRBD2 | - | TRBV11-3 | CASSPTFGSGGGTDTQYF | TGTGCCAGCAGCCCAACCTTTGGGAGCGGGGGAGGCACAGATACGCAGTATTTT
TRBJ2-7 | - | - | TRBV30 | CAWDNSYEQYF | TGTGCCTGGGACAACTCCTACGAGCAGTACTTC
TRBJ1-2 | TRBD1 | - | TRBV2 | CASSELTGSNYGYTF | TGTGCCAGCAGTGAATTGACAGGGTCGAACTATGGCTACACCTTC
TRBJ1-2 | - | once | TRBV28 | CASSLTGFLFGYTF | TGTGCCAGCAGTCTAACGGGATTCCTTTTTGGCTACACCTTC
TRBJ2-7 | - | - | TRBV27 | CASSLSGAYEQYF | TGTGCCAGCAGCCTCTCAGGGGCCTACGAGCAGTACTTC
TRBJ1-1 | TRBD1 | - | TRBV3-1/TRBV3-2 | CASSRGGQGNTEAFF | TGTGCCAGCAGCCGAGGAGGACAGGGGAACACTGAAGCTTTCTTT
TRBJ2-7 | TRBD1 | few | TRBV27 | CASTPGTGAGEQYF | TGTGCCAGCACTCCCGGGACAGGGGCGGGTGAGCAGTACTTC
TRBJ2-7 | TRBD1 | few | TRBV5-1 | CASSLEGQGADEQYF | TGCGCCAGCAGCTTGGAAGGACAGGGGGCGGACGAGCAGTACTTC
TRBJ1-6 | - | - | TRBV6-1 | CASSEVQMYNSPLHF | TGTGCCAGCAGTGAAGTTCAAATGTATAATTCACCCCTCCACTTT
TRBJ1-1 | - | - | TRBV28 | CASSQGGENTEAFF | TGTGCCAGCAGCCAAGGGGGAGAGAACACTGAAGCTTTCTTT
TRBJ1-6 | - | - | TRBV7-2 | CASSYRDGSPLHF | TGTGCCAGCAGCTACAGGGATGGTTCACCCCTCCACTTT
TRBJ1-5 | TRBD1 | few | TRBV19 | CASGTGRNQPQHF | TGTGCCAGTGGGACAGGGCGCAATCAGCCCCAGCATTTT
TRBJ2-5 | TRBD2 | - | TRBV30 | CAWSKSSGRPETQYF | TGTGCCTGGAGTAAGTCTAGCGGGAGGCCGGAGACCCAGTACTTC
TRBJ2-1 | - | once | TRBV21-1 | CASSKEGANEQFF | TGTGCCAGCAGCAAAGAGGGGGCGAATGAGCAGTTCTTC
TRBJ2-2 | - | - | TRBV30 | CAWGLGPGELFF | TGTGCCTGGGGTCTAGGCCCCGGGGAGCTGTTTTTT
TRBJ2-1 | TRBD2 | - | TRBV4-2 | CASSQQASGRASGHNEQFF | TGTGCCAGCAGCCAGCAGGCTAGCGGGAGGGCATCAGGACACAATGAGCAGTTCTTC
TRBJ2-5 | - | once | TRBV27 | CASSLWGELGTQYF | TGTGCCAGCAGTTTATGGGGGGAGCTAGGGACCCAGTACTTC
TRBJ2-7 | TRBD2 | - | TRBV7-2 | CASSLGAGRSYEQYF | TGTGCCAGCAGCTTGGGAGCGGGACGATCCTACGAGCAGTACTTC
TRBJ2-2 | - | few | TRBV5-1 | CASTAGVTGELFF | TGCGCCAGCACCGCAGGGGTCACCGGGGAGCTGTTTTTT
TRBJ2-3 | - | - | TRBV11-2 | CASSSGLTDTQYF | TGTGCCAGCAGCTCGGGACTTACAGATACGCAGTATTTT
TRBJ2-7 | - | once | TRBV28 | CASSLAGNSYEQYF | TGTGCCAGCAGTTTAGCGGGGAACTCCTACGAGCAGTACTTC
TRBJ2-2 | TRBD1 | once | TRBV19 | CASSPGQGYGELFF | TGTGCCAGTAGTCCGGGACAGGGTTATGGGGAGCTGTTTTTT
TRBJ2-1 | TRBD1 | - | TRBV28 | CASSSQGAKNNEQFF | TGTGCCAGCAGTTCACAGGGGGCAAAGAACAATGAGCAGTTCTTC
TRBJ2-7 | - | - | TRBV3-1/TRBV3-2 | CASSQDLGAQNEQYF | TGTGCCAGCAGCCAAGACCTAGGGGCGCAGAACGAGCAGTACTTC
TRBJ2-5 | TRBD1 | once | TRBV30 | CAWSVKGAKETQYF | TGTGCCTGGAGTGTAAAGGGGGCAAAAGAGACCCAGTACTTC
TRBJ2-2 | - | - | TRBV5-8 | CASSLVPPAGELFF | TGTGCCAGCAGCTTGGTCCCACCGGCCGGGGAGCTGTTTTTT
TRBJ2-3 | - | - | TRBV24-1 | CATSGGASTDTQYF | TGTGCCACCTCGGGTGGGGCTAGCACAGATACGCAGTATTTT
TRBJ2-2 | TRBD2 | - | TRBV12-3/TRBV12-4 | CAFRGGRTGELFF | TGTGCTTTCCGGGGGGGCCGCACCGGGGAGCTGTTTTTT
TRBJ1-3 | - | - | TRBV2 | CATTKESSGNTIYF | TGTGCCACCACCAAGGAGTCCTCTGGAAACACCATATATTTT
TRBJ1-2 | - | - | TRBV28 | CASEPRGKGYTF | TGTGCCAGCGAACCCAGGGGAAAAGGCTACACCTTC